These 14 T cell receptor beta chains originate from one sample sequenced in a study of regulatory T cells in long-lasting Graves disease. Sequencing libraries for TCR beta were prepared with iRepertoire HTBI primers and Arm-PCR of CDR3 regions. TCRdb redid the calling of the multiplex PCR reads with MiXCR, one entry per CDR3 protein. This table holds 350,000 to 550,000 distinct CDR3 sequences, 15% found once. Noted time point: newly diagnosed GD, antithyroid drugs for less than 3 months. Generation of the TCR library employed RNA extracted from PBMCs. These data also formed part of another study, on T cells in Graves' hyperthyroidism and ophthalmopathy.

The sample consisted of peripheral blood mononuclear cells (PBMCs), taken at new diagnosis, from a patient treated with antithyroid drugs. The receptors originated from a woman between 25 and 40 years old with Graves disease.

The chain uses TRBV7-8 and TRBJ2-6; possible D gene TRBD2, 6 bases. Germline assignment: CDR1 SGHVS and CDR2 FQNEAQ. The CDR3 covers 15 residues. V was clipped by 5 bases and J by 4 bases, with 12 bases between them. In DNA, the CDR3 is TGTGCCAGCAGCCGCGGGGCAACAGGGGCCAACGTCCTGACTTTC. As protein: CASSRGATGANVLTF.

The chain joins TRBV5-1 to TRBJ2-1, with 9 bases matching TRBD2. The germline CDR1 and CDR2 sequences are SGHRS and YFSETQ. V was pared by 3 bases and J by 3 bases, with 16 bases of the junction left unmatched. The CDR3 runs to 19 residues. In DNA, the CDR3 is TGCGCCAGCAGCTCACGACCTTGGATAGCGGGAGAGATCTACAATGAGCAGTTCTTC. Translating gives CASSSRPWIAGEIYNEQFF.

The V call is TRBV30, the J call TRBJ2-6; 13 bases match TRBD2. Germline V gene sequence: CDR1 GTSNPN, CDR2 SVGIG (reference sequence). Germline trimming cut 3 bases from V and 0 bases from J; bases unmatched to any gene: 11. CDR3 length: 20 amino acids. This CDR3 is CAWSDGGTSGDNSGANVLTF. CDR3 DNA: TGTGCCTGGAGCGACGGTGGGACTAGCGGGGACAACTCTGGGGCCAACGTCCTGACTTTC.

To note about this clonotype: This probably arose from a read error, given a far larger clone one base away. The rearrangement joins TRBV6-5 to TRBJ2-1; D call uncertain. The better agreement between TRBJ2-5 and the DNA end casts doubt on the J call. There are 13 residues in the CDR3. The germline V gene has CDR1 MNHEY and CDR2 SVGAGI. DNA for the CDR3: TGTGCCAGCAGTTACGACTCCCGAGAGACCCAGTACTTC. Encoded protein: CASSYDSRETQYF.

A word on this clonotype: This likely traces to a read error, being one base from a far larger clone. The chain has TRBV4-1 and TRBJ2-3; 14 bases are shared with TRBD2. The J call may be incorrect, as the DNA end agrees better with TRBJ2-7. CDR1 and CDR2 (germline): MGHRA, YSYEKL. CDR3 length: 16 amino acids. The CDR3 region is CASSQHGTSGSDEQYF. The CDR3, as DNA: TGCGCCAGCAGCCAGCACGGGACTAGCGGGAGTGATGAGCAGTACTTC.

The chain uses TRBV7-9 and TRBJ2-4; TRBD1 agrees at 9 bases. This CDR3 spans 17 amino acids. CDR1 is SEHNR, CDR2 FQNEAQ, per germline (reference sequence). V lost 6 bases, J lost 1 base, and 10 bases stayed unmatched. Written as DNA, the CDR3 is TGTGCCAGCAGTCGACAGGGGGAGCGTCTTGCCAAAAACATTCAGTACTTC. Amino acids: CASSRQGERLAKNIQYF. Drawing the rest from reference TRBV7-9 and TRBJ2-4, the complete variable domain is DTGVSQNPRHKITKRGQNVTFRCDPISEHNRLYWYRQTLGQGPEFLTYFQNEAQLEKSRLLSDRFSAERPKGSFSTLEIQRTEQGDSAMYLCASSRQGERLAKNIQYFGAGTRLSVL.

The chain combines TRBV6-2 or TRBV6-3 with TRBJ1-5; D is uncertain. The CDR3 sequence is 16 residues long. Germline-derived CDR1 and CDR2 are MNHEY and SVGEGT. V lost 5 bases and J lost 2, with 16 bases in between. The CDR3 loop is CASSGRLRFGNQPQHF. The CDR3 DNA sequence: TGTGCCAGCAGTGGGAGGCTTCGCTTTGGCAATCAGCCCCAGCATTTT.

In its sample, this clonotype was seen many times. The chain is built from TRBV30 and TRBJ1-5, with D tentatively TRBD1 (6 bases). Trimming shortened V by 0 bases and J by 5 bases, and 11 bases separated the two germline ends. Germline CDR1 GTSNPN, CDR2 SVGIG (reference sequence). This CDR3 region has 14 residues. The CDR3, as DNA: TGTGCCTGGAGTGTCCAGGGGCCTTATCAGCCCCAGCATTTT. Its translation: CAWSVQGPYQPQHF.

The chain carries TRBV19 and TRBJ2-1, with 9 bases matching TRBD1. The CDR3 contains 15 residues. Germline lookup yields CDR1 LNHDA and CDR2 SQIVND (reference sequence). V gave up 5 bases and J gave up 7 bases; unmatched junction bases: 9. In DNA form, the CDR3 reads TGTGCCAGTAGTTCGGACAGGGGATTATTGAATGAGCAGTTCTTC. It codes for CASSSDRGLLNEQFF.

On this clonotype itself: A clone one base away is much larger, so this may be a read error. The genes are TRBV27 and TRBJ1-5; TRBD1 might be the D (6 bases). The CDR3 consists of 15 residues. Germline V gene sequence: CDR1 MNHEY, CDR2 SMNVEV (reference sequence). Trimming shortened V by 4 bases and J by 5 bases, and 15 bases separated the two germline ends. CDR3 region: CASSSSIGGYQPQHF. CDR3 nucleotides: TGTGCCAGCAGTTCATCGATCGGGGGCTATCAGCCCCAGCATTTT.

This clonotype was detected many times. J is TRBJ2-1 and V is TRBV5-5; TRBD1 agrees at 9 bases. The CDR3 runs 15 residues. V lost 4 bases, J lost 8 bases, and 10 bases stayed unmatched. Germline values: CDR1 SGHKS, CDR2 YYEKEE (reference sequence). In nucleotides, the CDR3 is TGTGCCAGCAGCCCCCGGACAGGGGAGGTCGATGAGCAGTTCTTC. This codes for CASSPRTGEVDEQFF.

The sample holds many counts of this clonotype. The V and J genes are TRBV30 and TRBJ2-3; D is unresolved. V shed 2 bases and J shed 5 bases, with 2 bases lying between them. The CDR3 is 10 amino acids. In germline, CDR1 is GTSNPN, CDR2 SVGIG (reference sequence). The CDR3 nucleotides are TGTGCCTGGAGTAAAGATACGCAGTATTTT. It codes for CAWSKDTQYF.

The table lists this clonotype with a few counts. The CDR3 DNA reads as TGCGCCAGCCTCGAGACTAGCGGGAGACGAAATGAGCAGTTCTTC. It specifies CASLETSGRRNEQFF. The chain recombines TRBV5-1 with TRBJ2-1; 12 bases fit TRBD2. The CDR3 extends over 15 amino acids. The J segment lost 7 bases and the V segment lost 7 bases, leaving 9 bases of the junction unmatched. Germline CDR1 reads SGHRS; CDR2 reads YFSETQ.

This clonotype was detected many times. V and J are TRBV12-3 or TRBV12-4 and TRBJ1-2; 7 bases align to TRBD1. The CDR3 spans 13 residues. Germline trimming cut 6 bases from V and 4 bases from J; bases unmatched to any gene: 5. CDR3 bases: TGTGCCAGCAGCCTTCGGGACAGCTATGGCTACACCTTC. Protein sequence: CASSLRDSYGYTF.